This T cell receptor beta chain was retrieved from a study of vaccination and CD4 T cells after COVID-19. About the research overall: Convalescent donors totaled six males and four females, including two who were Hispanic. Two doses of either BNT162b2 or mRNA-1273 vaccine went to participants. Study outcomes and limitations: The great majority, 304 of 307 vaccine-specific clones, proved spike mono-reactive in convalescent patients.

The V gene end was trimmed by 5 bases and the J gene end by 5 bases; junction bases not matched to a gene: 11. In germline, CDR1 is MNHNS, CDR2 SASEGT. The CDR3 runs to 16 residues. The Oncomine TCR Beta short-read assay was what sequenced the DNA obtained from cultured CD4+ T cells. TCRdb recomputed calls from the PCR reads with MiXCR, one row per CDR3 protein. The table shows over 20,000 distinct CDR3 sequences, with less than 45% occurring only once. Time point specified: late sampling 161 to 241 days after vaccination in three convalescent patients. Indicated treatment: approximately nine-day PBMC culture with coronavirus spike peptide pools or control peptides (ViraFEST assay). About this clonotype: As yet, its antigen is unknown.

The chain uses TRBV6-1 and TRBJ2-2, with 7 nucleotides matching TRBD1. Sequencing was performed on CD4+ T cells from blood, cultured in vitro, taken about 7 months after SARS-CoV-2 vaccination. This receptor was taken from a human donor who had recovered from COVID-19. The CDR3 coding sequence is TGTGCCAGCAGTCACCAACCAGGGGGAAGGACCGGGGAGCTGTTTTTT. Amino acids: CASSHQPGGRTGELFF.